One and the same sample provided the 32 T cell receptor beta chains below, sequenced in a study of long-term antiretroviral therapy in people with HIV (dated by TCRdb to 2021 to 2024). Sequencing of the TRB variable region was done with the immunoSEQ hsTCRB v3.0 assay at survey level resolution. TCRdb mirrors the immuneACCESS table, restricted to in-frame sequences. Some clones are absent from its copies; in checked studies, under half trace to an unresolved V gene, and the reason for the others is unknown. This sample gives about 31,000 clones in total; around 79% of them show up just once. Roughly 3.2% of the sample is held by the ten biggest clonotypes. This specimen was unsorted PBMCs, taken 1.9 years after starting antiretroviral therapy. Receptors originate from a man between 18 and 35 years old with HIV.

DNA of the CDR3: TGTGCCAGCACTCTCGCGGGCGGGGGGGCCTATGAGCAGTTCTTC. Protein sequence: CASTLAGGGAYEQFF. The chain couples TRBV11-1 to TRBJ2-1; 9 bases map to TRBD2. Germline V gene data show CDR1 as SGHAT and CDR2 as FQDESV (reference sequence). With 7 bases clipped from V and 8 bases from J, the junction kept 12 bases outside the gene matches. The CDR3 loop spans 15 amino acids. Complete variable domain (other parts from reference TRBV11-1 and TRBJ2-1): EAEVAQSPRYKITEKSQAVAFWCDPISGHATLYWYRQILGQGPELLVQFQDESVVDDSQLPKDRFSAERLKGVDSTLKIQPAELGDSAMYLCASTLAGGGAYEQFFGPGTRLTVL.

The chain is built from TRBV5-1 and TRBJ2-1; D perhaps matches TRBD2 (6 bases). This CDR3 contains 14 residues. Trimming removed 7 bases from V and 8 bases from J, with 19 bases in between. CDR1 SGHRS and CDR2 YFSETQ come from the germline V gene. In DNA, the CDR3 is TGCGCCAGCGGGCGGGATGGAGGTTGGGATGAGCAGTTCTTC. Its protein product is CASGRDGGWDEQFF.

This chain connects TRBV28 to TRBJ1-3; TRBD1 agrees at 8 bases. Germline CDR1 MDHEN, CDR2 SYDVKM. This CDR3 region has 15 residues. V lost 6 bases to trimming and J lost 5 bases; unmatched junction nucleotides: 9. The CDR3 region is CASSKNRGYRNTIYF. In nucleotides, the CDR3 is TGTGCCAGCAGCAAAAACAGGGGGTATAGAAACACCATATATTTT.

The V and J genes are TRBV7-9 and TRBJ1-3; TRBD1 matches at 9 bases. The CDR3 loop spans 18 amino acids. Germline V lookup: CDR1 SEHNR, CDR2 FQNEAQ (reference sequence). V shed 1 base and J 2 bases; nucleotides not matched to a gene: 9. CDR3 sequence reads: CASSLEGQGPLTGNTIYF. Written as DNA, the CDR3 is TGTGCCAGCAGCTTAGAGGGACAGGGTCCCCTTACTGGAAACACCATATATTTT.

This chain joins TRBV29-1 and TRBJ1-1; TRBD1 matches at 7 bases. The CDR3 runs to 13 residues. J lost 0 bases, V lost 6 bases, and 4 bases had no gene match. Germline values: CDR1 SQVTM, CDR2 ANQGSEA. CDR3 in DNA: TGCAGCGTCTACAGGGGATTGAACACTGAAGCTTTCTTT. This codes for CSVYRGLNTEAFF.

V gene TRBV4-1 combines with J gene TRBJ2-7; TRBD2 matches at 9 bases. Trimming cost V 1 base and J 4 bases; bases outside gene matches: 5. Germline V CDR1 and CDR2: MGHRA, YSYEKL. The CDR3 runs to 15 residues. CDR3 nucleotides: TGCGCCAGCAGCCAAGGTCTAGCGGGGTCTTACGAGCAGTACTTC. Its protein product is CASSQGLAGSYEQYF.

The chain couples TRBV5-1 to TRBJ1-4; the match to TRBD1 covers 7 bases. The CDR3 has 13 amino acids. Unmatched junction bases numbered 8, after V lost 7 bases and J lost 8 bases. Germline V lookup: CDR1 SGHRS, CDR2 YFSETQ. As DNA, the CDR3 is TGCGCCAGCCAGGACAGGCCACGAGAAAAACTGTTTTTT. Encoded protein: CASQDRPREKLFF.

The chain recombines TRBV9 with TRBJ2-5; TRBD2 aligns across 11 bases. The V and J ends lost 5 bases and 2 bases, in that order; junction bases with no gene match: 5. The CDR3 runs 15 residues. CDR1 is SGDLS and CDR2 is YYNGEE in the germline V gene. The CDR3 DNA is TGTGCCAGCAGTCCGACTAGCGGGGTTCAAGAGACCCAGTACTTC. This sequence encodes CASSPTSGVQETQYF.

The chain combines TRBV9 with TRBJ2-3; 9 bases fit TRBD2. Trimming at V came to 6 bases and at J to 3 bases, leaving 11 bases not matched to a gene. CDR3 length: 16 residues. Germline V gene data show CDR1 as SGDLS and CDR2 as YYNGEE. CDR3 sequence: CASTHGSGGGTDTQYF. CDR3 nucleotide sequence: TGTGCCAGCACCCACGGTAGCGGGGGAGGGACAGATACGCAGTATTTT.

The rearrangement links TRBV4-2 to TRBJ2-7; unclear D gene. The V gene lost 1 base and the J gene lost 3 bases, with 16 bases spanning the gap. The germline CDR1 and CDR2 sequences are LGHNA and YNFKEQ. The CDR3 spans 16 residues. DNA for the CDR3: TGTGCCAGCAGCCAAGTGTTAGGAGACTTGGACTACGAGCAGTACTTC. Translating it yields CASSQVLGDLDYEQYF.

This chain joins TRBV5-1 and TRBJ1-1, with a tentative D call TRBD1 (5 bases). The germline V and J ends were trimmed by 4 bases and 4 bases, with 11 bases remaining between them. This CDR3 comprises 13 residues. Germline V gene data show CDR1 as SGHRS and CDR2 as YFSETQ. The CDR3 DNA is TGCGCCAGCAGCATGACAGTGACCACTGAAGCTTTCTTT. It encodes CASSMTVTTEAFF.

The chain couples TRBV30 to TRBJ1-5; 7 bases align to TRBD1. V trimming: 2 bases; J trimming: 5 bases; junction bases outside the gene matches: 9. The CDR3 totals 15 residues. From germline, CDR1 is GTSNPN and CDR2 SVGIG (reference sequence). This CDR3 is CAWSRKGANHQPQHF. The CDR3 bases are TGTGCCTGGAGTCGCAAGGGGGCCAACCATCAGCCCCAGCATTTT.

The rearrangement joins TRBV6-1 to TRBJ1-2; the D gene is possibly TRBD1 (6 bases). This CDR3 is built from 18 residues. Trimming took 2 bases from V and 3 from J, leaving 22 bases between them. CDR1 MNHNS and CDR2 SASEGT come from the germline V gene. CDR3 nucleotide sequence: TGTGCCAGCAGTGAAAAAGCCGCAACAGGGTGGCTAGACTATGGCTACACCTTC. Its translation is CASSEKAATGWLDYGYTF.

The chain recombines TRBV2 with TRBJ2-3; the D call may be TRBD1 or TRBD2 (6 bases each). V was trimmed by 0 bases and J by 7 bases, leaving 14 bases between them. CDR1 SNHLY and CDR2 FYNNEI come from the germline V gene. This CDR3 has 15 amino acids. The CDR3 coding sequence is TGTGCCAGCAGTGAAGCGAGGCAGGGGAGGAATACGCAGTATTTT. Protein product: CASSEARQGRNTQYF.

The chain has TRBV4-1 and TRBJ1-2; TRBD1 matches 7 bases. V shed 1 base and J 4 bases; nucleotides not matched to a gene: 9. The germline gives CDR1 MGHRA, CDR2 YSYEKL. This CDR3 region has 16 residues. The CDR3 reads CASSQGRLGQAYGYTF. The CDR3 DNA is TGCGCCAGCAGCCAAGGACGGCTAGGACAGGCCTATGGCTACACCTTC.

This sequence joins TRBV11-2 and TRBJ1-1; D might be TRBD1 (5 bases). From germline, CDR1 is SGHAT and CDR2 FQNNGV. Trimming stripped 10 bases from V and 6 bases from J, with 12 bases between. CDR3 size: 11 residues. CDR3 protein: CATIQGAEAFF. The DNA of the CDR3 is TGTGCCACCATCCAGGGCGCTGAAGCTTTCTTT. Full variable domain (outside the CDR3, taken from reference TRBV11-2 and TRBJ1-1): EAGVAQSPRYKIIEKRQSVAFWCNPISGHATLYWYQQILGQGPKLLIQFQNNGVVDDSQLPKDRFSAERLKGVDSTLKIQPAKLEDSAVYLCATIQGAEAFFGQGTRLTVV.

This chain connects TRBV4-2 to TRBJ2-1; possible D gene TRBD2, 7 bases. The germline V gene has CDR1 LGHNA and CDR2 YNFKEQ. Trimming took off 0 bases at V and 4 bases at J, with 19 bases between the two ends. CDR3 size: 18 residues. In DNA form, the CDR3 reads TGTGCCAGCAGCCAAGACCCGGAGGGGGGAGGGTGGTACAATGAGCAGTTCTTC. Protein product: CASSQDPEGGGWYNEQFF.

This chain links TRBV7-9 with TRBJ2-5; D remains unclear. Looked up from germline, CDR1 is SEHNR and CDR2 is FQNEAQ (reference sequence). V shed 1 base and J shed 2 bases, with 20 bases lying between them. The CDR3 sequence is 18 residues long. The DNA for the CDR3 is TGTGCCAGCAGCTTAGTCAGCCCAACAGTACTCGATCAAGAGACCCAGTACTTC. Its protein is CASSLVSPTVLDQETQYF. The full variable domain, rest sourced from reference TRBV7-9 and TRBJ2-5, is DTGVSQNPRHKITKRGQNVTFRCDPISEHNRLYWYRQTLGQGPEFLTYFQNEAQLEKSRLLSDRFSAERPKGSFSTLEIQRTEQGDSAMYLCASSLVSPTVLDQETQYFGPGTRLLVL.

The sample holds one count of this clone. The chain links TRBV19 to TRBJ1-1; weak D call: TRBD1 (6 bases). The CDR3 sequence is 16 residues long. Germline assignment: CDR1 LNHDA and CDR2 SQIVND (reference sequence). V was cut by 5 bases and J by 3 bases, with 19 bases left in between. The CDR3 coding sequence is TGTGCCAGTAGTTCTTCCGCTCGGGGGGCTGACACTGAAGCTTTCTTT. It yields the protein CASSSSARGADTEAFF.

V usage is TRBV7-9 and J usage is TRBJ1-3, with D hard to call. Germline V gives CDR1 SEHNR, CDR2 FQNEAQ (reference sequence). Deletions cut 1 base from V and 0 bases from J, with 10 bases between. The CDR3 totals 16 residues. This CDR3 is CASSLVVVRSGNTIYF. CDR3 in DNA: TGTGCCAGCAGCTTAGTTGTGGTACGCTCTGGAAACACCATATATTTT.

This CDR3 reads CASSLGLAGGPDTQYF. CDR3 in DNA: TGTGCCAGCAGCTTGGGACTAGCGGGGGGCCCAGATACGCAGTATTTT. The rearrangement uses TRBV5-4 and TRBJ2-3; 13 bases map to TRBD2. Germline lookup yields CDR1 SGHNT and CDR2 YYREEE (reference sequence). CDR3 length equals 16 residues. V was clipped by 0 bases and J by 4 bases; unmatched bases: 2.

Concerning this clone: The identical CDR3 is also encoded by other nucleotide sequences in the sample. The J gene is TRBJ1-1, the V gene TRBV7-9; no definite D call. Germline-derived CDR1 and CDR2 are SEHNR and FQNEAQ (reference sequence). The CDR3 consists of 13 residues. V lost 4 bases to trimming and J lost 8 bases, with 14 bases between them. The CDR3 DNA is TGTGCCAGCAGCTCCGACGGTGGCACCGAAGCTTTCTTT. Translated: CASSSDGGTEAFF.

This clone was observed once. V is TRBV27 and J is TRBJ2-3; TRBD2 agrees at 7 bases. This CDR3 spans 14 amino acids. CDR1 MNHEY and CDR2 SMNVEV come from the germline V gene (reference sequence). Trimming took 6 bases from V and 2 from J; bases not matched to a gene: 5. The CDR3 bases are TGTGCCAGCAGCCCTAGCGGATACACAGATACGCAGTATTTT. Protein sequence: CASSPSGYTDTQYF.

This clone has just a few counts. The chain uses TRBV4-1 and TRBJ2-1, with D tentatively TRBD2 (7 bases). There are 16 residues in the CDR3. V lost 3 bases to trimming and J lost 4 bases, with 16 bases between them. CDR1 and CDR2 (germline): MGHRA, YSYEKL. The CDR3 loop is CASSQPGGHSYNEQFF. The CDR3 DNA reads TGCGCCAGCAGCCAGCCGGGGGGCCACTCTTACAATGAGCAGTTCTTC.

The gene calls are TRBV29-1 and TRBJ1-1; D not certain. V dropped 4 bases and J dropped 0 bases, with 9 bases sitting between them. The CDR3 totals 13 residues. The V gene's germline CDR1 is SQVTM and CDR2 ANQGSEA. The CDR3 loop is CSVGRLLNTEAFF. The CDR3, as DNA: TGCAGCGTTGGACGGCTACTGAACACTGAAGCTTTCTTT.

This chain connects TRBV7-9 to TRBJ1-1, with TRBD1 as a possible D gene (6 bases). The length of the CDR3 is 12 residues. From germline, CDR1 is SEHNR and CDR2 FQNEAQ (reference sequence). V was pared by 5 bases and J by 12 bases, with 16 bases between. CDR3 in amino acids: CASSPAAGVTFF. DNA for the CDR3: TGTGCCAGCAGCCCGGCGGCAGGGGTTACTTTCTTT.

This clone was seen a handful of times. The CDR3 DNA sequence: TGTGCCAGCAGCGATCTGGGGACTTTGAACACCGGGGAGCTGTTTTTT. It encodes CASSDLGTLNTGELFF. The rearrangement joins TRBV7-8 to TRBJ2-2; possibly TRBD2 for D (6 bases). Looked up from germline, CDR1 is SGHVS and CDR2 is FQNEAQ. The CDR3 is 16 residues long. V gave up 5 bases and J gave up 1 base, with 14 bases separating them.

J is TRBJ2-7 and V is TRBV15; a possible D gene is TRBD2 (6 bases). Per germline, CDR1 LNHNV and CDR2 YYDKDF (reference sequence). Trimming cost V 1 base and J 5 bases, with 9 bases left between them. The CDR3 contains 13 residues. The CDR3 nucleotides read TGTGCCACCAGCAGAGCGTCGGGGGACGAGCAGTACTTC. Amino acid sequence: CATSRASGDEQYF.

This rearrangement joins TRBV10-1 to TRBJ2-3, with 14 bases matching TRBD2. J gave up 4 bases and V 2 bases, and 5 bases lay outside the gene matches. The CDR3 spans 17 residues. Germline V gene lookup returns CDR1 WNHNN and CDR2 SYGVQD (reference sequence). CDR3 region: CASSETPGLAGADTQYF. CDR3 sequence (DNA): TGCGCCAGCAGTGAGACCCCGGGACTAGCGGGGGCAGATACGCAGTATTTT.

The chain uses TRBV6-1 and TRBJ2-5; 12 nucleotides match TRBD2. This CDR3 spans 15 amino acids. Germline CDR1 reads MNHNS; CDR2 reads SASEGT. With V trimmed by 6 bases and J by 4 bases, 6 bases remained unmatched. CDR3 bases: TGTGCCAGCAGCGGTCTAGCGGGGGGGGGAGAGACCCAGTACTTC. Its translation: CASSGLAGGGETQYF.

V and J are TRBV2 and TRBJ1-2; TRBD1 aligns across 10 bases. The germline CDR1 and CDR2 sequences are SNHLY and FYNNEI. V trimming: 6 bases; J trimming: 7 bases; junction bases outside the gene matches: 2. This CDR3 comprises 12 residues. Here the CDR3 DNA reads TGTGCCAGCAGAGACAGGGGGCCTGGCTACACCTTC. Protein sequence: CASRDRGPGYTF.

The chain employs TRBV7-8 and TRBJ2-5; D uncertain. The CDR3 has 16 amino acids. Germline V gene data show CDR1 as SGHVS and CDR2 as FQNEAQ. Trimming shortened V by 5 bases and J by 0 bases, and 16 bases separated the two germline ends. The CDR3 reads CASSRNSRPHQETQYF. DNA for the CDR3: TGTGCCAGCAGCAGAAATTCTCGTCCGCACCAAGAGACCCAGTACTTC.